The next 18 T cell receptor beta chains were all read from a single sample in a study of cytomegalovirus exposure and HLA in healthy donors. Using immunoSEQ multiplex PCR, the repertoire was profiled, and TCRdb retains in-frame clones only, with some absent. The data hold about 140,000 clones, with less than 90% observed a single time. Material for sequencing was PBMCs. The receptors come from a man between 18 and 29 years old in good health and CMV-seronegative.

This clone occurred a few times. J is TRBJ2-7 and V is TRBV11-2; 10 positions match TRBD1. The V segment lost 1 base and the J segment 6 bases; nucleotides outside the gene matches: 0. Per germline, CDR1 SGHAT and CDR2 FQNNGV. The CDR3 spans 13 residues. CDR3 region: CASSLGTGGEQYF. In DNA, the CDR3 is TGTGCCAGCAGCTTAGGGACAGGGGGCGAGCAGTACTTC.

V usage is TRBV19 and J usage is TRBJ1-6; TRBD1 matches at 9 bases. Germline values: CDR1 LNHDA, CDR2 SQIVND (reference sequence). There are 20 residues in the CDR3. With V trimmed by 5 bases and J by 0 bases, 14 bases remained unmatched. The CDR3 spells CASSPPWRQGGVSYNSPLHF. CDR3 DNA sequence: TGTGCCAGTAGTCCGCCATGGAGACAGGGGGGAGTCTCCTATAATTCACCCCTCCACTTT. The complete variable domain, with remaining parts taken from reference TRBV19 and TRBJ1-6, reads DGGITQSPKYLFRKEGQNVTLSCEQNLNHDAMYWYRQDPGQGLRLIYYSQIVNDFQKGDIAEGYSVSREKKESFPLTVTSAQKNPTAFYLCASSPPWRQGGVSYNSPLHFGNGTRLTVT.

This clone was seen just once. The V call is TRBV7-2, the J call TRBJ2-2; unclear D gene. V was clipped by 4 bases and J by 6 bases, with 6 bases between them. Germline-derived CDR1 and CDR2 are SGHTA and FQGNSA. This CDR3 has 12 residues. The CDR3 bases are TGTGCCAGCAGCTCCCAGTCCGGGGAGCTGTTTTTT. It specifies CASSSQSGELFF.

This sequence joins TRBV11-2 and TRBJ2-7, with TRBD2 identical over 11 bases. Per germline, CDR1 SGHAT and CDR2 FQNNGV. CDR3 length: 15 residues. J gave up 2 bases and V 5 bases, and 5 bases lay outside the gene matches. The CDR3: CASSTGLAEPYEQYF. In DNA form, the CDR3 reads TGTGCCAGCAGCACGGGACTAGCGGAGCCCTACGAGCAGTACTTC.

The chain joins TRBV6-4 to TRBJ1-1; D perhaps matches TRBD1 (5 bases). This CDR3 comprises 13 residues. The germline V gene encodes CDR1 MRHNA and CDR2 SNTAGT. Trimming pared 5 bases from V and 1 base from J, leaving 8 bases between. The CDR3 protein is CASSLQENTEAFF. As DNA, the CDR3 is TGTGCCAGCAGTCTACAGGAGAACACTGAAGCTTTCTTT.

The CDR3 DNA reads TGTGCCAGCAGAAGGGACAATACCTACGAGCAGTACTTC. As protein: CASRRDNTYEQYF. This chain links TRBV5-4 with TRBJ2-7; a possible D gene is TRBD1 (6 bases). This CDR3 has 13 amino acids. Per germline, CDR1 SGHNT and CDR2 YYREEE (reference sequence). The V end was cut by 5 bases, the J end by 2 bases, with 11 bases between.

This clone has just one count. The CDR3 sequence is CASSQDTQWTQYF. Here the CDR3 DNA reads TGCGCCAGCAGCCAAGATACCCAGTGGACCCAGTACTTC. The chain combines TRBV4-1 with TRBJ2-5; D is ambiguous. The CDR3 covers 13 residues. With 0 bases removed from V and 7 bases from J, the gap between germline ends came to 9 bases. CDR1 MGHRA and CDR2 YSYEKL come from the germline V gene.

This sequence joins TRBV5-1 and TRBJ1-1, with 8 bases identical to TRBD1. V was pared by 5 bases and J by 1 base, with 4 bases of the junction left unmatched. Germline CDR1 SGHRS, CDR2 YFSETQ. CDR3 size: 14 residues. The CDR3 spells CASREQGENTEAFF. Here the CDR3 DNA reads TGCGCCAGCAGGGAACAGGGGGAGAACACTGAAGCTTTCTTT.

For the CDR3, the DNA is TGTGCCAGCAGCTCCGGACAGGCTCAAGAGACCCAGTACTTC. It yields the protein CASSSGQAQETQYF. The V and J genes are TRBV28 and TRBJ2-5, with TRBD1 identical over 7 bases. CDR1 MDHEN and CDR2 SYDVKM come from the germline V gene. Trimming cost V 6 bases and J 2 bases; bases outside gene matches: 6. The CDR3 is made up of 14 amino acids.

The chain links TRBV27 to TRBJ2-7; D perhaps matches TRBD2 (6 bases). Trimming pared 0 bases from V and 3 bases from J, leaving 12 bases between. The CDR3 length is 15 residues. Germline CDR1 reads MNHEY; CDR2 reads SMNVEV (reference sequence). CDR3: CASSLSETRNYEQYF. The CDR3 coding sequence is TGTGCCAGCAGTTTATCCGAGACTAGAAACTACGAGCAGTACTTC.

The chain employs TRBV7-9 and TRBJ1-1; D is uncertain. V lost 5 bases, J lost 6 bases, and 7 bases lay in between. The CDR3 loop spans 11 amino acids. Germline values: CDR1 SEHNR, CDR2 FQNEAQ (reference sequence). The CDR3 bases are TGTGCCAGCAGCGGCATATCTGAAGCTTTCTTT. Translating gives CASSGISEAFF.

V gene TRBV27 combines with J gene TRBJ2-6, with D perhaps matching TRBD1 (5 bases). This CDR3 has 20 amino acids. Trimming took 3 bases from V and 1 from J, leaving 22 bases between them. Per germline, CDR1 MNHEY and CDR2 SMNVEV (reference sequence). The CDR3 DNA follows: TGTGCCAGCAGTTTTTACTCCCAGGGCTGGGAAAAGTCTGGGGCCAACGTCCTGACTTTC. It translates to CASSFYSQGWEKSGANVLTF.

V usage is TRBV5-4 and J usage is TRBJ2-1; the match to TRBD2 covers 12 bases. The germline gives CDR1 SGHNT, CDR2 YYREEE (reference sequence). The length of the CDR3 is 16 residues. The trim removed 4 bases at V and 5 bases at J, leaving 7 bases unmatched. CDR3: CASSLPGLAGNNEQFF. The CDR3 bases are TGTGCCAGCAGCCTGCCTGGACTAGCGGGAAACAATGAGCAGTTCTTC.

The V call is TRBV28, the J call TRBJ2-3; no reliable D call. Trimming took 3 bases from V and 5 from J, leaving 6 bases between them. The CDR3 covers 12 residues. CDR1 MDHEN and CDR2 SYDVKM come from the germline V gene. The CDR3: CASSFPQDTQYF. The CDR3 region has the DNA TGTGCCAGCAGTTTCCCCCAAGATACGCAGTATTTT.

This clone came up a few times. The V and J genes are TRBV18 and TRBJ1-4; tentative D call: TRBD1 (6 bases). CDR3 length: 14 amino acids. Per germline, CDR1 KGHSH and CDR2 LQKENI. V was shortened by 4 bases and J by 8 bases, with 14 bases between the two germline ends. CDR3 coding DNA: TGTGCCAGCTCACACCCAGGGGAAGGCGAAAAACTGTTTTTT. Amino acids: CASSHPGEGEKLFF.

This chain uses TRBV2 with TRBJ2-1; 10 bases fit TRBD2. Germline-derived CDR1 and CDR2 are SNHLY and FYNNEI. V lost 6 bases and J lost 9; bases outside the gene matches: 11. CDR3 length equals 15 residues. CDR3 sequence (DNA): TGTGCCAGCAGCCCTAGCGGGAGTTTAAACGGTGAGCAGTTCTTC. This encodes CASSPSGSLNGEQFF.

CDR3 protein: CASSIGQGFMETQYF. CDR3 nucleotide sequence: TGCGCCAGCAGCATAGGACAGGGATTCATGGAGACCCAGTACTTC. V gene TRBV5-1 combines with J gene TRBJ2-5, with TRBD1 matching 8 bases. CDR3 size: 15 residues. V was pared by 4 bases and J by 5 bases, with 10 bases of the junction left unmatched. The germline gives CDR1 SGHRS, CDR2 YFSETQ.

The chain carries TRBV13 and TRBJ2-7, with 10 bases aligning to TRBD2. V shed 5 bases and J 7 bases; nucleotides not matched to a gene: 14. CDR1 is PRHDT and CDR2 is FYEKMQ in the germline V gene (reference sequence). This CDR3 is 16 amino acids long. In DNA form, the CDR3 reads TGTGCCAGCAGCGCTACGTTGCTAGCGGGAGTTCGTGAGCAGTACTTC. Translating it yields CASSATLLAGVREQYF. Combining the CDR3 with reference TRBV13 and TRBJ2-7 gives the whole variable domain AAGVIQSPRHLIKEKRETATLKCYPIPRHDTVYWYQQGPGQDPQFLISFYEKMQSDKGSIPDRFSAQQFSDYHSELNMSSLELGDSALYFCASSATLLAGVREQYFGPGTRLTVT.